Sequencing of this T cell receptor (beta chain) was carried out in a study of blood T cells in healthy people across ages. Whole-study results and caveats: Age showed a roughly linear inverse relationship with TCR beta diversity per million T cells.

Germline CDR1 SNHLY, CDR2 FYNNEI. Trimming at V came to 3 bases and at J to 9 bases, leaving 7 bases not matched to a gene. The CDR3 covers 14 residues. In the case of this clonotype: Its antigen is unknown.

A J-beta primer mix and a sample-barcoded 5' primer were used in a second PCR of about 7 to 12 cycles. Sequencing yielded, for each sample, at least 3 million paired-end reads carrying CDR3. From the 5' RACE reads, TCRdb called clonotypes with MiXCR, one entry per CDR3 protein. The data show fewer than 800,000 distinct CDR3 sequences, with about 30% seen just once and about 16% held by the top ten. The chain uses TRBV2 and TRBJ2-2, with TRBD1 matching 7 bases. Sequencing was carried out using blood. This TCR was recovered from a woman older than 75 in good health. The CDR3 region has the DNA TGTGCCAGCAGTGATCCGACAGGGTGGAGGGAGCTGTTTTTT. Its translation is CASSDPTGWRELFF. The entire variable domain, with the rest obtained from reference TRBV2 and TRBJ2-2, is as follows: EPEVTQTPSHQVTQMGQEVILRCVPISNHLYFYWYRQILGQKVEFLVSFYNNEISEKSEIFDDQFSVERPDGSNFTLKIRSTKLEDSAMYFCASSDPTGWRELFFGEGSRLTVL.